Listed below are T cell receptor beta chains from one sample, sequenced in a study of cytomegalovirus exposure and HLA in healthy donors. Assay: immunoSEQ multiplex PCR; the TCRdb copy retains only in-frame clones and omits some. In the table there are 77,000 or so clones, 84% of which are singletons. Material: PBMCs. The source is a man aged 65-85 years in good health and CMV-seropositive. The CDR3 runs from the conserved cysteine through the conserved F or W. The D gene is left open where the match is weak.

V gene	D gene	J gene	CDR3 protein
TRBV28	NA	TRBJ2-7	CASSQTPTYEQYF
TRBV5-1	NA	TRBJ1-6	CASSLGGSGGARSPLHF
TRBV5-8	NA	TRBJ1-5	CASSLAGGYSNQPQHF
TRBV9	TRBD2	TRBJ2-1	CASSPGGSREYNEQFF
TRBV28	NA	TRBJ2-7	CASGVGGSGSYEQYF
TRBV6-6	NA	TRBJ1-2	CASSDDGIYGYTF
TRBV28	NA	TRBJ2-5	CASSLRTLETQYF
TRBV6-1	TRBD2	TRBJ2-3	CAIGSAGAADTQYF
TRBV18	NA	TRBJ2-7	CASSPPGAAGRMTAQYF
TRBV9	TRBD1	TRBJ2-7	CASSVGQGTYEQYF
TRBV7-3	NA	TRBJ2-1	CASSPYGGKDEQFF
TRBV6-1	NA	TRBJ1-2	CASSAMTPNYGYTF
TRBV6-5	NA	TRBJ1-5	CASSSSDSQPQHF
TRBV2	NA	TRBJ2-4	CASSGSPGQVAKNIQYF
TRBV11-2	TRBD1	TRBJ2-3	CASSLGDRGRADTQYF
TRBV9	TRBD1	TRBJ2-7	CASSVGGTGSYEQYF